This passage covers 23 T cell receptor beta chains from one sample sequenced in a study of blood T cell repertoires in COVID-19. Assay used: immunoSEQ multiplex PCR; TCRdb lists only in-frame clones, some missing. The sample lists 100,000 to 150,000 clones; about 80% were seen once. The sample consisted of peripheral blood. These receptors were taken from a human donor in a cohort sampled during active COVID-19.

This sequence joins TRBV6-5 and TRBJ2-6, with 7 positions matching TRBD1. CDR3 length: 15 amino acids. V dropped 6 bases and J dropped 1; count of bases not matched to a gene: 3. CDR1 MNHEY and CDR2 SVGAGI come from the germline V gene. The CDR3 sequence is CASRRQGSGANVLTF. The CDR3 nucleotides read TGTGCCAGCAGGCGACAGGGTTCTGGGGCCAACGTCCTGACTTTC.

The CDR3 loop reads CASSSTGGAGELFF. As DNA, the CDR3 is TGTGCCAGTAGCTCGACCGGGGGAGCCGGGGAGCTGTTTTTT. The chain uses TRBV19 and TRBJ2-2; TRBD2 might be the D (6 bases). Germline V lookup: CDR1 LNHDA, CDR2 SQIVND (reference sequence). The CDR3 sequence is 14 residues long. The germline V and J ends were trimmed by 6 bases and 6 bases, with 14 bases remaining between them.

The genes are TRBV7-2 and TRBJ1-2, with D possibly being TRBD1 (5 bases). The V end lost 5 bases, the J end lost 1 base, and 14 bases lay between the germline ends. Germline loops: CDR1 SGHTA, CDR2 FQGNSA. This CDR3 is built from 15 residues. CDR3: CASSARQILNYGYTF. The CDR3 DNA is TGTGCCAGCAGCGCCCGACAGATACTTAACTATGGCTACACCTTC. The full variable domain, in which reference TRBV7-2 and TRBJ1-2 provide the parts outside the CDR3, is GAGVSQSPSNKVTEKGKDVELRCDPISGHTALYWYRQSLGQGLEFLIYFQGNSAPDKSGLPSDRFSAERTGGSVSTLTIQRTQQEDSAVYLCASSARQILNYGYTFGSGTRLTVV.

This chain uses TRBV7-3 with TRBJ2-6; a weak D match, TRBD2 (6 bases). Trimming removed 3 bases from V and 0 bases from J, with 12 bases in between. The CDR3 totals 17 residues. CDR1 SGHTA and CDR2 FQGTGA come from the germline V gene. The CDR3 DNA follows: TGTGCCAGCAGCTTTGGAGGGGCTAGCTCTGGGGCCAACGTCCTGACTTTC. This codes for CASSFGGASSGANVLTF.

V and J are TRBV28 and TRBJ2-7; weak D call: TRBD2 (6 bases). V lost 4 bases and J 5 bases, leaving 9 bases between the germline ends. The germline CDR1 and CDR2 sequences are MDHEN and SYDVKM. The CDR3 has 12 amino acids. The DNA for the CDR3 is TGTGCCAGCAGTTCTTCTAGCGACGAGCAGTACTTC. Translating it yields CASSSSSDEQYF.

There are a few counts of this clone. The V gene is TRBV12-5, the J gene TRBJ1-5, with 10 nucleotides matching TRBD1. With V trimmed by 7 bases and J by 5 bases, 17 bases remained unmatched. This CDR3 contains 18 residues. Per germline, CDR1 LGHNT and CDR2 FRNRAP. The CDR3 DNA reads TGTGCTAGTGTTCGCCCGGGACAGGGGTTAAAGTGGGATCAGCCCCAGCATTTT. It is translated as CASVRPGQGLKWDQPQHF.

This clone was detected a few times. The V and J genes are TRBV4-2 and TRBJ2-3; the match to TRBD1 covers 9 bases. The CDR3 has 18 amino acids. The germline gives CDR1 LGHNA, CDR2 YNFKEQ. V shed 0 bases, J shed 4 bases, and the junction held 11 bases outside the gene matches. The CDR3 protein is CASSQDQWRTGVADTQYF. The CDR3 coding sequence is TGTGCCAGCAGCCAAGACCAGTGGAGGACAGGGGTCGCAGATACGCAGTATTTT.

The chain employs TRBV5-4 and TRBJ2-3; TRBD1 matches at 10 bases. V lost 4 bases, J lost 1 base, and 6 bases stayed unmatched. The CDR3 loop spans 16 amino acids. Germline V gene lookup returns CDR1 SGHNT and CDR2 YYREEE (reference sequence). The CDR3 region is CASSPLGTGGTDTQYF. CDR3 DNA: TGTGCCAGCAGCCCCCTCGGGACAGGGGGCACAGATACGCAGTATTTT.

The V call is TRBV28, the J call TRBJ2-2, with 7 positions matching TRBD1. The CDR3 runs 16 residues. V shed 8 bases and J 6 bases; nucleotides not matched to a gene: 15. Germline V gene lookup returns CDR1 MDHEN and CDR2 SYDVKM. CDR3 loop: CASCPDRRSNAGELFF. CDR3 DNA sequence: TGTGCCAGCTGCCCGGACAGGCGCTCTAACGCCGGGGAGCTGTTTTTT.

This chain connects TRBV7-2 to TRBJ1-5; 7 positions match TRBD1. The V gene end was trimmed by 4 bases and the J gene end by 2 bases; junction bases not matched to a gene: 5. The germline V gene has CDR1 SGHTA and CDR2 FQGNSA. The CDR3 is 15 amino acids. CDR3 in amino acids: CASSYTGEGNQPQHF. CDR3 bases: TGTGCCAGCAGCTACACAGGGGAAGGCAATCAGCCCCAGCATTTT.

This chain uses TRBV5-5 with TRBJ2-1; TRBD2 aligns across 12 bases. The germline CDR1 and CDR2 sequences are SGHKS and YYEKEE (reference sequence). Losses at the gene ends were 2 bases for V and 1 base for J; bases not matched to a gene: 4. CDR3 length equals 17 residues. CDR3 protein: CASSLRLAGVSYNEQFF. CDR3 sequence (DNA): TGTGCCAGCAGCTTACGACTAGCGGGAGTTTCCTACAATGAGCAGTTCTTC.

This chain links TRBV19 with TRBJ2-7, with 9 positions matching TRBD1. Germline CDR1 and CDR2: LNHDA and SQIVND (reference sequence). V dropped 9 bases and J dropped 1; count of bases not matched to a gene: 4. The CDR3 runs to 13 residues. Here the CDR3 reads CASRGTGSYEQYF. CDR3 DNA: TGTGCCAGCCGCGGGACAGGGTCCTACGAGCAGTACTTC. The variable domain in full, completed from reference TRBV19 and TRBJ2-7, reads DGGITQSPKYLFRKEGQNVTLSCEQNLNHDAMYWYRQDPGQGLRLIYYSQIVNDFQKGDIAEGYSVSREKKESFPLTVTSAQKNPTAFYLCASRGTGSYEQYFGPGTRLTVT.

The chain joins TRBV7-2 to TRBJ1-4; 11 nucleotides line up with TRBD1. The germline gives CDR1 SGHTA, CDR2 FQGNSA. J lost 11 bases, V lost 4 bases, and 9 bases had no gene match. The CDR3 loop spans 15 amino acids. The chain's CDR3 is CASSSVPGQGVKLFF. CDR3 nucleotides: TGTGCCAGCAGCTCAGTCCCGGGACAGGGGGTTAAACTGTTTTTT.

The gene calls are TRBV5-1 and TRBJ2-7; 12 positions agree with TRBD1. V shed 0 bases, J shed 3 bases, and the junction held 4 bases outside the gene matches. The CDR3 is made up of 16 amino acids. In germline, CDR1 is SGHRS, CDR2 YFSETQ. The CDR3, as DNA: TGCGCCAGCAGCTTGGAGGGACAGGGGGCGCGCTACGAGCAGTACTTC. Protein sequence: CASSLEGQGARYEQYF.

The DNA of the CDR3 is TGCGCCAGCAAACCCAACAGCCTTTATCAGCCCCAGCATTTT. Protein product: CASKPNSLYQPQHF. J is TRBJ1-5 and V is TRBV10-2; D gene uncertain. The V gene's germline CDR1 is WSHSY and CDR2 SAAADI. The CDR3 sequence is 14 residues long. Between the trimmed V and J ends, which lost 7 bases and 5 bases, there was a span of 15 bases.

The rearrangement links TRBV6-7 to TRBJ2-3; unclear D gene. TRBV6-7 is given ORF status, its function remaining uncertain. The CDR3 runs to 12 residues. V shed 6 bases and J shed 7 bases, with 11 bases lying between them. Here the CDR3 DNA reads TGTGCCAGCAGCGAGGAAACGAATACGCAGTATTTT. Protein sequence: CASSEETNTQYF.

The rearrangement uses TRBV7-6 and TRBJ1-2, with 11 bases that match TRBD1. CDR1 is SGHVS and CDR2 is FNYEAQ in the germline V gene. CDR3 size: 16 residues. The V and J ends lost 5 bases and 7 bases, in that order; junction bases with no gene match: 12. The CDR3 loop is CASSLGQGAIGLGYTF. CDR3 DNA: TGTGCCAGCAGCCTCGGACAGGGGGCGATAGGGCTTGGCTACACCTTC.

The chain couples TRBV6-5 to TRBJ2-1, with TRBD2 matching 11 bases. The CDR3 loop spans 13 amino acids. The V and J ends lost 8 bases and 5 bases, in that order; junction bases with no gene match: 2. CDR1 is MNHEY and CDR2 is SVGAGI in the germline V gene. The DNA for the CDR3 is TGTGCCAGCGGGACTAGCGGAAACAATGAGCAGTTCTTC. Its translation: CASGTSGNNEQFF.

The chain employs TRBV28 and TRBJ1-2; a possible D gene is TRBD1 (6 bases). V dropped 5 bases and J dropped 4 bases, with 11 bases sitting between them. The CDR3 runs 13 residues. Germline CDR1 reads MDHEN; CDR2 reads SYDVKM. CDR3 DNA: TGTGCCAGCAGTGCTGCGACAGGCTATGGCTACACCTTC. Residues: CASSAATGYGYTF.

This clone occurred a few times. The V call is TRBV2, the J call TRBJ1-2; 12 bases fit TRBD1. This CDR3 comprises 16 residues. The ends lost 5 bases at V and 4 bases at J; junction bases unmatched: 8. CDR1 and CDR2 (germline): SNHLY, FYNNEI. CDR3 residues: CASSPGQGAFGYGYTF. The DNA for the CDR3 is TGTGCCAGCAGTCCGGGACAGGGGGCATTCGGCTATGGCTACACCTTC.

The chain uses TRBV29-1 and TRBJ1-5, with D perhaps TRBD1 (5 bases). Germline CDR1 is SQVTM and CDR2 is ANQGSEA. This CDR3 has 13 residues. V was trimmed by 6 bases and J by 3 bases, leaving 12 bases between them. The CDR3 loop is CSVVDTYNQPQHF. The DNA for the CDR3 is TGCAGCGTAGTGGACACCTACAATCAGCCCCAGCATTTT.

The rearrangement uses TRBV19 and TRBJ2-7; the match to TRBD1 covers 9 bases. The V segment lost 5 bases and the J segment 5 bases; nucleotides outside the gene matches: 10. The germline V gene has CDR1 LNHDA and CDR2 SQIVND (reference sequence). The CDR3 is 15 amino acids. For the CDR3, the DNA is TGTGCCAGTAGTCGACCGGGACAGGGTACTCACGAGCAGTACTTC. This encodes CASSRPGQGTHEQYF.

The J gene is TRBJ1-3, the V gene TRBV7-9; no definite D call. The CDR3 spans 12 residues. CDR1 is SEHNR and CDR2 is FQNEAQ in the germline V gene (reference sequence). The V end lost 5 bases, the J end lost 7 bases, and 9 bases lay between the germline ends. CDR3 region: CASSPPGNTIYF. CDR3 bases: TGTGCCAGCAGCCCCCCGGGGAACACCATATATTTT.